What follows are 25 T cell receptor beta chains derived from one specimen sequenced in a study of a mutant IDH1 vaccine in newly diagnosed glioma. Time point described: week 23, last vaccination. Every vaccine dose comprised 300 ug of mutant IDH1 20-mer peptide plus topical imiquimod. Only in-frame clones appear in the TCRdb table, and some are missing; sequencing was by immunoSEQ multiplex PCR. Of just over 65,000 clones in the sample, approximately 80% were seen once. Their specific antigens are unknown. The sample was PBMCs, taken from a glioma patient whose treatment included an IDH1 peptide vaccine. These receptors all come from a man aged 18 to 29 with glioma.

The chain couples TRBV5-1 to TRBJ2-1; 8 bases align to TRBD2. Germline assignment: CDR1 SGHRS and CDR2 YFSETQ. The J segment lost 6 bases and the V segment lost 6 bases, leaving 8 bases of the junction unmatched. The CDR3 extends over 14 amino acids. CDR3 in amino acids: CASMPVAGGNEQFF. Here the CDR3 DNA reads TGCGCCAGCATGCCAGTCGCGGGGGGCAATGAGCAGTTCTTC.

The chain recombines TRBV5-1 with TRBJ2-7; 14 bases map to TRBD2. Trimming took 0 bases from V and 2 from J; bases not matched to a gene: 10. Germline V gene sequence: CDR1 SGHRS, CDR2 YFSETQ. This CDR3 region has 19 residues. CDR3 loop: CASSLAGTSGRRVAYEQYF. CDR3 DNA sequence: TGCGCCAGCAGCTTGGCGGGGACTAGCGGGAGAAGGGTGGCCTACGAGCAGTACTTC. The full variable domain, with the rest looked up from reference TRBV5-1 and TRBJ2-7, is KAGVTQTPRYLIKTRGQQVTLSCSPISGHRSVSWYQQTPGQGLQFLFEYFSETQRNKGNFPGRFSGRQFSNSRSEMNVSTLELGDSALYLCASSLAGTSGRRVAYEQYFGPGTRLTVT.

The CDR3 here is CASSIPGQAPYEQYF. The CDR3 region has the DNA TGTGCCAGCAGTATACCGGGACAGGCCCCCTACGAGCAGTACTTC. The chain couples TRBV27 to TRBJ2-7, with TRBD1 identical over 8 bases. This CDR3 is built from 15 residues. Germline V gives CDR1 MNHEY, CDR2 SMNVEV (reference sequence). V lost 5 bases, J lost 2 bases, and 8 bases stayed unmatched.

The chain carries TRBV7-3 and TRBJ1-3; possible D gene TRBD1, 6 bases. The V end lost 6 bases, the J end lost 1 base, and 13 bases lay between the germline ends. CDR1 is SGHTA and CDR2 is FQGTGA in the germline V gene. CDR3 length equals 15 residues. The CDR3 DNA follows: TGTGCCAGCAGTCGCCAAGGGGGTTCTGGAAACACCATATATTTT. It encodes CASSRQGGSGNTIYF.

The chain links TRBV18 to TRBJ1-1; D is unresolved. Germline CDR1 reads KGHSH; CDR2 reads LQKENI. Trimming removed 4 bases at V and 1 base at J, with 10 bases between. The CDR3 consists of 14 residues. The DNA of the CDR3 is TGTGCCAGCTCACTCGTTTTAGCGAACACTGAAGCTTTCTTT. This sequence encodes CASSLVLANTEAFF.

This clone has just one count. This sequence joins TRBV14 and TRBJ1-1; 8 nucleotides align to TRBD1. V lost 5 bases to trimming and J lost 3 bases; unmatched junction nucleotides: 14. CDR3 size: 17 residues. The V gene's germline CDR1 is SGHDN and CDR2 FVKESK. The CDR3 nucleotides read TGTGCCAGCAGCGCGCCGGACAGGGTGGGTCGGGACACTGAAGCTTTCTTT. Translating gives CASSAPDRVGRDTEAFF.

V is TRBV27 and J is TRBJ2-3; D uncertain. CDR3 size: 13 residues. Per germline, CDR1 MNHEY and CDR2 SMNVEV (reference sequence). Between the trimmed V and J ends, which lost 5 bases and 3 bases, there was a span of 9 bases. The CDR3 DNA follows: TGTGCCAGCAGTCCAGACTCGACAGATACGCAGTATTTT. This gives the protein CASSPDSTDTQYF.

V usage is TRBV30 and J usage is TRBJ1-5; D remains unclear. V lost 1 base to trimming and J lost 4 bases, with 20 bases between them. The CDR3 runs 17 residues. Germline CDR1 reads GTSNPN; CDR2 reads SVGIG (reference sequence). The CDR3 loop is CAWSEGYVGRPNQPQHF. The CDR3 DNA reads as TGTGCCTGGAGTGAAGGCTACGTTGGGAGGCCGAATCAGCCCCAGCATTTT.

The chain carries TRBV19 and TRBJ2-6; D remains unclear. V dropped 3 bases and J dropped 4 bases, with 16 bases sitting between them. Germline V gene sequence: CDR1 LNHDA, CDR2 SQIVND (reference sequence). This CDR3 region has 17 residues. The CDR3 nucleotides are TGTGCCAGTAGTATGGTGGTAGTGAGAAGCGGGGCCAACGTCCTGACTTTC. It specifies CASSMVVVRSGANVLTF.

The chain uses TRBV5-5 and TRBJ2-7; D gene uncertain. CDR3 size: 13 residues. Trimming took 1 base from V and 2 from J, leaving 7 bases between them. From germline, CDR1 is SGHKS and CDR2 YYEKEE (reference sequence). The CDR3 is CASSLRETYEQYF. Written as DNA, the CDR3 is TGTGCCAGCAGCTTGAGAGAAACCTACGAGCAGTACTTC. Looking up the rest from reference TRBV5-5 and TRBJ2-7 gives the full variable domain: DAGVTQSPTHLIKTRGQQVTLRCSPISGHKSVSWYQQVLGQGPQFIFQYYEKEERGRGNFPDRFSARQFPNYSSELNVNALLLGDSALYLCASSLRETYEQYFGPGTRLTVT.

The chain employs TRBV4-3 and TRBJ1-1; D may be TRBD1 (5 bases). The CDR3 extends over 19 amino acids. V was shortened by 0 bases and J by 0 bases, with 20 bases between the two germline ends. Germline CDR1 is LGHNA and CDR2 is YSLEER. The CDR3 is CASSQDTERGILMNTEAFF. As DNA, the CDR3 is TGCGCCAGCAGCCAAGACACGGAAAGGGGAATACTCATGAACACTGAAGCTTTCTTT.

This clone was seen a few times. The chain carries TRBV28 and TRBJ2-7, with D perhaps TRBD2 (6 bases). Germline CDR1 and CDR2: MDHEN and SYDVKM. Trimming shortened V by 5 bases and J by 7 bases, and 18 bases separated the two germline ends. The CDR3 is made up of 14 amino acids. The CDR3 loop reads CASSPPSVGVEQYF. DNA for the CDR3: TGTGCCAGCAGTCCCCCTAGCGTAGGAGTGGAGCAGTACTTC.

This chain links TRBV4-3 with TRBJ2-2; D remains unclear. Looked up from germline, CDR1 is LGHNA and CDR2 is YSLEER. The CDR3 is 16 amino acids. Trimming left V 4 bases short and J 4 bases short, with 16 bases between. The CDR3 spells CASSPRPAATTGELFF. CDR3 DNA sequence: TGCGCCAGCAGCCCGCGCCCGGCCGCCACCACCGGGGAGCTGTTTTTT.

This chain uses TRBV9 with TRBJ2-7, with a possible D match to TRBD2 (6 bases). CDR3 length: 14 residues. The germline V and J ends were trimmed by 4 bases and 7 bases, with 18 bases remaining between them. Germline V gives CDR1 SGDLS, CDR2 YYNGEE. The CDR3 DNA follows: TGTGCCAGCAGCCCCCGGGGGACGTCCCTAGAGCAGTACTTC. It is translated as CASSPRGTSLEQYF.

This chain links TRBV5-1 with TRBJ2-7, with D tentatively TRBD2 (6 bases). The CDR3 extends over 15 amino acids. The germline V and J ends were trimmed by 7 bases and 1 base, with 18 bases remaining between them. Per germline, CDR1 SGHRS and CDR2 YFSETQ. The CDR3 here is CASRKGDAGSYEQYF. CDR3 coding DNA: TGCGCCAGCCGCAAAGGGGATGCGGGATCCTACGAGCAGTACTTC.

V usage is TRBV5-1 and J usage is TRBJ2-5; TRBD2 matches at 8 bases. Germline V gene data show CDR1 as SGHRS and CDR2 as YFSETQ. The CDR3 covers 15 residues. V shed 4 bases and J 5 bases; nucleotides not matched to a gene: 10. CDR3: CASSPGGSQRETQYF. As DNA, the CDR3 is TGCGCCAGCAGCCCGGGAGGGAGTCAAAGGGAGACCCAGTACTTC.

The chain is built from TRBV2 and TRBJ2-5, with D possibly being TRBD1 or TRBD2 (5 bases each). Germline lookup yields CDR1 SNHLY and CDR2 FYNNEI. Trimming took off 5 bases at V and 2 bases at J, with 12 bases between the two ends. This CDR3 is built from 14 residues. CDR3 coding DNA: TGTGCCAGCAGTAAGGGACGGACGCAAGAGACCCAGTACTTC. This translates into CASSKGRTQETQYF.

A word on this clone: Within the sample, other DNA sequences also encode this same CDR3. The CDR3 coding sequence is TGTGCCAGCTCACCACCCCGGGGCCTGAACACTGAAGCTTTCTTT. It translates to CASSPPRGLNTEAFF. The chain carries TRBV18 and TRBJ1-1, with a weak D call TRBD1 (5 bases). Between the trimmed V and J ends, which lost 0 bases and 0 bases, there was a span of 8 bases. Per germline, CDR1 KGHSH and CDR2 LQKENI. This CDR3 contains 15 residues.

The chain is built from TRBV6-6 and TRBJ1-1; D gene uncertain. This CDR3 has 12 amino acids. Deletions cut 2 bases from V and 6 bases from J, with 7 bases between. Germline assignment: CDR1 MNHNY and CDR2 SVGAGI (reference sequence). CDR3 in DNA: TGTGCCAGCAGTTACATGGTACCTGAAGCTTTCTTT. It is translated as CASSYMVPEAFF.

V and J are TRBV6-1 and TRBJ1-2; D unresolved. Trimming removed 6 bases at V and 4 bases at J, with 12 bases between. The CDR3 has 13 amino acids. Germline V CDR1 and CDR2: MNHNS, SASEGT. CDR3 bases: TGTGCCAGCAGCCCGTTACAGCCCTATGGCTACACCTTC. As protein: CASSPLQPYGYTF.

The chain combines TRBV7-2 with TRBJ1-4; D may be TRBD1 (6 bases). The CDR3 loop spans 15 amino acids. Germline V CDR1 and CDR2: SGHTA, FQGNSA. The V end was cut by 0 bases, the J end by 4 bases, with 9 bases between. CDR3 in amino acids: CASSLARTVNEKLFF. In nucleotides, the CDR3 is TGTGCCAGCAGCTTAGCAAGGACAGTTAATGAAAAACTGTTTTTT. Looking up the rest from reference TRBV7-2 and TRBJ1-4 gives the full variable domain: GAGVSQSPSNKVTEKGKDVELRCDPISGHTALYWYRQSLGQGLEFLIYFQGNSAPDKSGLPSDRFSAERTGGSVSTLTIQRTQQEDSAVYLCASSLARTVNEKLFFGSGTQLSVL.

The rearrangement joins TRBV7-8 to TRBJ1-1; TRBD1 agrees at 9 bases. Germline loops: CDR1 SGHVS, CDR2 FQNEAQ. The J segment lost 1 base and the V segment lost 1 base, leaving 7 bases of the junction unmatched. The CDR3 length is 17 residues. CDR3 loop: CASSLVYRGPSNTEAFF. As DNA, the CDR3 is TGTGCCAGCAGCTTAGTTTACAGGGGGCCATCGAACACTGAAGCTTTCTTT.

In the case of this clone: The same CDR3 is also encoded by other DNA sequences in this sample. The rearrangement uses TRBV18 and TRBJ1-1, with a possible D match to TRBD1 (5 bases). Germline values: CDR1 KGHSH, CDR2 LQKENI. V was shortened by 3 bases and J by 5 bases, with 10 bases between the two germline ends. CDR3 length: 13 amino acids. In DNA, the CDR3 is TGTGCCAGCTCACCCTTGGGGGGGACTGAAGCTTTCTTT. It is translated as CASSPLGGTEAFF.

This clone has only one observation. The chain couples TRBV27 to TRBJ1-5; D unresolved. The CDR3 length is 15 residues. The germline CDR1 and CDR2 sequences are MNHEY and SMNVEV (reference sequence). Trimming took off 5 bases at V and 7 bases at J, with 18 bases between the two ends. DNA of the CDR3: TGTGCCAGCAGTCGAGCGGGAGAAACAGCCCAGCCCCAGCATTTT. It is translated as CASSRAGETAQPQHF.

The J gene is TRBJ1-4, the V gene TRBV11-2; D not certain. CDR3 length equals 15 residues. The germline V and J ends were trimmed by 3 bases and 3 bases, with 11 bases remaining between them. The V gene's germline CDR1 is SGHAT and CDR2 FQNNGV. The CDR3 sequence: CASSLLGEANEKLFF. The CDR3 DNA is TGTGCCAGCAGCTTGCTCGGGGAGGCTAATGAAAAACTGTTTTTT.